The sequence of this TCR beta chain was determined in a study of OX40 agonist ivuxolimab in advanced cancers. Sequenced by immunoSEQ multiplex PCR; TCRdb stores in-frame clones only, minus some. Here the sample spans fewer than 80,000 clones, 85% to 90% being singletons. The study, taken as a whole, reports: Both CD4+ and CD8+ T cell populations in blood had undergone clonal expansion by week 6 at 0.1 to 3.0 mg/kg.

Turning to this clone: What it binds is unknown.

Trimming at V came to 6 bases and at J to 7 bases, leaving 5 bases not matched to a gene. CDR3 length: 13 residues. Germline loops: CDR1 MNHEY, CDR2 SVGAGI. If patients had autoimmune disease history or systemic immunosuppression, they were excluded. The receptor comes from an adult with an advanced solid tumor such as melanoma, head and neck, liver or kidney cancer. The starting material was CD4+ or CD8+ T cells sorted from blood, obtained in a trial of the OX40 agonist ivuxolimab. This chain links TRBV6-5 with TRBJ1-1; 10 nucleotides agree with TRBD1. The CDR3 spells CASSAGQGSEAFF. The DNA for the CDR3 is TGTGCCAGCAGCGCGGGACAGGGGAGTGAAGCTTTCTTT.